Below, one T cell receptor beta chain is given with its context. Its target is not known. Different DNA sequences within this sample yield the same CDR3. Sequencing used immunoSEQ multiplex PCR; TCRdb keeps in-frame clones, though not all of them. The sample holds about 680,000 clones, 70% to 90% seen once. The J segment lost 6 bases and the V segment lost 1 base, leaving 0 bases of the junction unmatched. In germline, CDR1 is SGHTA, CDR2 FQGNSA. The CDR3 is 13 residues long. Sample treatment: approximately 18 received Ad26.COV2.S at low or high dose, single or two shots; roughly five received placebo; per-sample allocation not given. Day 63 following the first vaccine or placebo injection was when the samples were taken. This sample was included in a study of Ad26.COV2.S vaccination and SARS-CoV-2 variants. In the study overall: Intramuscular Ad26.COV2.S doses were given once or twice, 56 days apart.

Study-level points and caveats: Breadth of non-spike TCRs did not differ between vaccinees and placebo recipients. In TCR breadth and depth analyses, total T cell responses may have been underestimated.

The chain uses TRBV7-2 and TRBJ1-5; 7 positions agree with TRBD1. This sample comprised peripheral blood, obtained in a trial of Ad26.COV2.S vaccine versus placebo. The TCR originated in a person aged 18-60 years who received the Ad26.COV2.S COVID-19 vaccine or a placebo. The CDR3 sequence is CASSLDRGQPQHF. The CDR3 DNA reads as TGTGCCAGCAGCTTAGACAGGGGTCAGCCCCAGCATTTT.